Presented here are 16 T cell receptor beta chains from one specimen sequenced in a study of CD8 T cells in ankylosing spondylitis. In TCRdb, the 5' RACE reads were re-called with MiXCR into one record per CDR3 protein. Altogether tens of thousands of distinct CDR3 sequences are present, around 6.4% being singletons, with the ten largest covering around 4.5%. Sequenced input: synovial fluid, either unsorted or a sorted T cell fraction (not recorded which). These receptors came from a male donor with ankylosing spondylitis.

This chain connects TRBV28 to TRBJ2-5; no definite D call. CDR3 length: 14 amino acids. Germline CDR1 MDHEN, CDR2 SYDVKM. The V and J ends lost 3 bases and 0 bases respectively, with 8 bases between them. CDR3: CASSFMGNQETQYF. In nucleotides, the CDR3 is TGTGCCAGCAGTTTTATGGGCAACCAAGAGACCCAGTACTTC.

The J gene is TRBJ2-2, the V gene TRBV5-1; 10 positions agree with TRBD2. The CDR3 is 15 residues long. Per the germline V gene, CDR1 is SGHRS and CDR2 is YFSETQ. Trimming at V came to 2 bases and at J to 3 bases, leaving 1 base not matched to a gene. As DNA, the CDR3 is TGCGCCAGCAGCTTTCTAGCGGGAGACACCGGGGAGCTGTTTTTT. Its translation is CASSFLAGDTGELFF.

The rearrangement joins TRBV19 to TRBJ1-1, with TRBD1 identical over 8 bases. The length of the CDR3 is 13 residues. CDR1 is LNHDA and CDR2 is SQIVND in the germline V gene (reference sequence). Trimming removed 6 bases from V and 5 bases from J; junction bases left unmatched: 5. In nucleotides, the CDR3 is TGTGCCAGTAGGGGCAGGGGGCGGACTGAAGCTTTCTTT. This encodes CASRGRGRTEAFF.

This clonotype was counted ten times or more. The genes are TRBV28 and TRBJ1-1; 11 positions agree with TRBD1. This CDR3 is built from 15 residues. Trimming at V came to 5 bases and at J to 11 bases, leaving 13 bases not matched to a gene. Looked up from germline, CDR1 is MDHEN and CDR2 is SYDVKM. CDR3 protein: CASSLPGTGGMRAFF. CDR3 DNA: TGTGCCAGCAGTCTTCCCGGGACAGGGGGAATGAGGGCTTTCTTT.

This clonotype was seen at least ten times. The J gene is TRBJ2-1, the V gene TRBV12-3 or TRBV12-4; 8 bases line up with TRBD1. The CDR3 is 14 residues long. Unmatched junction bases numbered 7, after V lost 6 bases and J lost 6 bases. The CDR3 reads CASRTGVFGNEQFF. The CDR3 bases are TGTGCCAGCAGGACAGGGGTGTTCGGCAATGAGCAGTTCTTC.

This clonotype was counted ten times or more. V is TRBV28 and J is TRBJ1-1, with a tentative D call TRBD1 (5 bases). Trimming removed 5 bases from V and 2 bases from J, with 15 bases in between. The CDR3 runs to 15 residues. Germline CDR1 is MDHEN and CDR2 is SYDVKM. DNA of the CDR3: TGTGCCAGCAGTACCCCGACAGAAGTAAACACTGAAGCTTTCTTT. Encoded protein: CASSTPTEVNTEAFF.

V usage is TRBV6-6 and J usage is TRBJ1-1; D might be TRBD1 (5 bases). V was trimmed by 2 bases and J by 1 base, leaving 5 bases between them. The CDR3 extends over 13 amino acids. Germline CDR1 is MNHNY and CDR2 is SVGAGI (reference sequence). The CDR3 nucleotides are TGTGCCAGCAGTTACGGGGGGAACACTGAAGCTTTCTTT. It specifies CASSYGGNTEAFF.

This clonotype was found many times. This chain connects TRBV12-3 or TRBV12-4 to TRBJ1-1, with 8 bases fitting TRBD1. V shed 5 bases and J 3 bases; nucleotides not matched to a gene: 11. The CDR3 consists of 16 residues. This chain's CDR3 is CASSTGGIGSDTEAFF. For the CDR3, the DNA is TGTGCCAGCAGTACAGGGGGAATTGGGTCTGACACTGAAGCTTTCTTT.

The chain joins TRBV18 to TRBJ2-3, with D possibly TRBD1 on 5 matching bases. Between the trimmed V and J ends, which lost 3 bases and 2 bases, there was a span of 9 bases. There are 14 residues in the CDR3. Germline loops: CDR1 KGHSH, CDR2 LQKENI. The CDR3 sequence is CASSPEGDTDTQYF. Written as DNA, the CDR3 is TGTGCCAGCTCACCGGAAGGGGACACAGATACGCAGTATTTT.

The chain couples TRBV5-1 to TRBJ2-1; D gene unclear. CDR1 SGHRS and CDR2 YFSETQ come from the germline V gene. The V gene lost 2 bases and the J gene lost 8 bases, with 14 bases spanning the gap. The CDR3 length is 14 residues. The CDR3 DNA reads TGCGCCAGCAGCTTAGCGCCCTCTCTAGATGAGCAGTTCTTC. It specifies CASSLAPSLDEQFF.

This clonotype has a count of ten or more. The genes are TRBV29-1 and TRBJ2-1, with D possibly TRBD2 on 6 matching bases. The CDR3 has 12 amino acids. In germline, CDR1 is SQVTM, CDR2 ANQGSEA. V lost 7 bases, J lost 2 bases, and 9 bases lay in between. CDR3 region: CSGGGTYNEQFF. The CDR3 nucleotides read TGCAGCGGCGGAGGGACCTACAATGAGCAGTTCTTC.

Many counts were recorded for this clonotype. This sequence joins TRBV19 and TRBJ2-7, with TRBD2 as a possible D gene (6 bases). Trimming removed 3 bases at V and 0 bases at J, with 12 bases between. The germline V gene has CDR1 LNHDA and CDR2 SQIVND (reference sequence). This CDR3 region has 15 residues. The CDR3 sequence: CASSIGGTYSYEQYF. Written as DNA, the CDR3 is TGTGCCAGTAGTATTGGAGGGACGTACTCCTACGAGCAGTACTTC.

There are a few counts of this clonotype. This chain joins TRBV11-3 and TRBJ2-7; no firm D call. The germline V gene encodes CDR1 SGHNT and CDR2 YENEEA. The CDR3 runs to 13 residues. Deletions cut 3 bases from V and 3 bases from J, with 9 bases between. The CDR3 DNA follows: TGTGCCAGCAGCTTTGGACGGCTCTACGAGCAGTACTTC. This gives the protein CASSFGRLYEQYF.

This sequence joins TRBV14 and TRBJ1-1, with D uncertain. This CDR3 comprises 17 residues. Trimming left V 0 bases short and J 3 bases short, with 17 bases between. From germline, CDR1 is SGHDN and CDR2 FVKESK. The chain's CDR3 is CASSQDPAGGVYTEAFF. The CDR3 DNA follows: TGTGCCAGCAGCCAAGACCCCGCGGGTGGTGTTTACACTGAAGCTTTCTTT.

Concerning this clonotype: This sequence may be a read error, since a much larger clone differs from it by one base. The rearrangement links TRBV29-1 to TRBJ2-1; D is undetermined. This CDR3 has 13 residues. V was cut by 4 bases and J by 7 bases, with 14 bases left in between. The germline gives CDR1 SQVTM, CDR2 ANQGSEA. The CDR3 DNA follows: TGCAGCGTTGCCCAGAGCTCTTGGAATGAGCAGTTCTTC. Protein sequence: CSVAQSSWNEQFF.

This clonotype was counted ten times or more. The V and J genes are TRBV28 and TRBJ2-2; 8 nucleotides agree with TRBD2. Germline CDR1 reads MDHEN; CDR2 reads SYDVKM. This CDR3 region has 17 residues. V gave up 6 bases and J gave up 2 bases; unmatched junction bases: 11. This CDR3 is CASSYPLAGLNTGELFF. CDR3 nucleotides: TGTGCCAGCAGCTACCCCTTAGCGGGACTAAACACCGGGGAGCTGTTTTTT.